This TCR beta chain came from a study of T cell responses to AZD1222 COVID-19 vaccine. Investigators merged groups given second doses at roughly 4 or roughly 12 weeks. As regards this clone: What it recognizes is unknown.

Points from the study as a whole: The number of AZD1222 recipients seropositive at baseline was only 6 or 7. Nearly half of unique spike-specific TCRs reportedly avoided B.1.351 and B.1.1.7 mutated regions.

This CDR3 is 14 amino acids long. Germline values: CDR1 MNHEY, CDR2 SVGAGI. V trimming: 10 bases; J trimming: 0 bases; junction bases outside the gene matches: 5. Using immunoSEQ multiplex PCR, the repertoire was profiled, and TCRdb retains in-frame clones only, with some absent. The table records some 160,000 clones, approximately 90% of them present only once. V and J are TRBV6-5 and TRBJ2-1, with 8 bases aligning to TRBD2. The sample here was peripheral blood, taken 28 days after the second AZD1222 dose. This sequence was found in an adult who received the AZD1222 COVID-19 vaccine. The CDR3: CAILLADSYNEQFF. DNA of the CDR3: TGTGCCATTCTACTAGCGGACTCCTACAATGAGCAGTTCTTC.